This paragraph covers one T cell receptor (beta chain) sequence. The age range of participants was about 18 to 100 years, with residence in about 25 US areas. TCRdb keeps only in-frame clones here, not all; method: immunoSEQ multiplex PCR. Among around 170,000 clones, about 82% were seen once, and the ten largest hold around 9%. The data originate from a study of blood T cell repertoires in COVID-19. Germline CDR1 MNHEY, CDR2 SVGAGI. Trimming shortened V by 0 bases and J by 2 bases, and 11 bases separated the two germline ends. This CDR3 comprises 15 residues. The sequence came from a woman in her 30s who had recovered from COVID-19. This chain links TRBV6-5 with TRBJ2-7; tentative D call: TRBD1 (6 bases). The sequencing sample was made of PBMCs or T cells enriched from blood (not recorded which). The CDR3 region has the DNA TGTGCCAGCAGTTACTCGCCGACAGGACCCTACGAGCAGTACTTC. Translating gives CASSYSPTGPYEQYF.